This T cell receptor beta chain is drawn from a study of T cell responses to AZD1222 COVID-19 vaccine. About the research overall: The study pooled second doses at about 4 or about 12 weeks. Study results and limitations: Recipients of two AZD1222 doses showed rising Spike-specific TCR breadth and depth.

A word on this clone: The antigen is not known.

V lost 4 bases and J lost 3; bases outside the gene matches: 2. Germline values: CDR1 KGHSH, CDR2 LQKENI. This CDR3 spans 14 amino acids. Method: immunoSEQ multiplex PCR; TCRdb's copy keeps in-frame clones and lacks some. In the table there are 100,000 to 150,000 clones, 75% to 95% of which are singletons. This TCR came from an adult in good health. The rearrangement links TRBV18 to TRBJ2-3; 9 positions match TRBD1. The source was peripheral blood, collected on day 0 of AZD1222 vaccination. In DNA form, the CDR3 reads TGTGCCAGCTCACTCGGGACAGGGACAGATACGCAGTATTTT. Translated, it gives CASSLGTGTDTQYF.